The rows below give T cell receptor beta chains drawn from one sample of a study of T cells in Graves' hyperthyroidism and ophthalmopathy. TCRdb analysed the multiplex PCR reads with MiXCR anew, one entry per CDR3 protein. The profile covers approximately 590,000 distinct CDR3 sequences, with 40% to 55% appearing a single time and about 8.2% taken by the ten largest. The material sequenced was peripheral blood or thyroid tissue (not recorded which). Source of these receptors: a woman under 30 with Graves' hyperthyroidism. CDR3s include the opening cysteine and the closing phenylalanine or tryptophan. The order of the fields is J gene, clone size, V gene, D gene, CDR3 protein, CDR3 DNA. A D gene is named only where the DNA matches it firmly. Only some rows state a clone size, as once, few, many or a class for expanded clones.

>TRBJ2-2|.|TRBV12-3/TRBV12-4|.
CASSLLGGLTSNTGELFF
TGTGCCAGCAGTTTACTGGGGGGACTGACATCGAACACCGGGGAGCTGTTTTTT
>TRBJ2-2|.|TRBV7-9|.
CASSNSAGIGELFF
TGTGCCAGCAGCAACAGCGCGGGGATCGGGGAGCTGTTTTTT
>TRBJ2-5|.|TRBV7-2|TRBD2
CASSLAPASGQETQYF
TGTGCCAGCAGCTTAGCGCCAGCTAGCGGACAAGAGACCCAGTACTTC
>TRBJ1-2|.|TRBV5-4|.
CASSLLETVYGYTF
TGTGCCAGCAGCTTGCTAGAGACCGTCTATGGCTACACCTTC
>TRBJ1-4|.|TRBV10-3|.
CAISVAGIVRPSGEKLFF
TGTGCCATCAGTGTCGCAGGGATCGTCCGACCGTCCGGCGAAAAACTGTTTTTT
>TRBJ1-2|.|TRBV15|TRBD1
CATSSDRGQADPF
TGTGCCACCAGCAGTGACAGGGGACAGGCCGATCCCTTC
>TRBJ2-5|few|TRBV12-3/TRBV12-4|.
CASEEEGETQYF
TGTGCCAGCGAGGAGGAAGGAGAGACCCAGTACTTC
>TRBJ1-2|.|TRBV7-6|.
CASSLKPGTAYGYTF
TGTGCCAGCAGCTTAAAACCCGGGACGGCCTATGGCTACACCTTC
>TRBJ2-3|.|TRBV20-1|.
CSAPRWQAGTTDTDTQYF
TGCAGTGCTCCGAGGTGGCAGGCTGGTACCACTGACACAGATACGCAGTATTTT
>TRBJ1-2|many|TRBV2|.
CASSDLVKGGYTF
TGTGCCAGCAGTGATCTGGTTAAGGGTGGCTACACCTTC
>TRBJ1-2|.|TRBV7-9|.
CASSLVPTDFFGYTF
TGTGCCAGCAGCTTAGTGCCGACAGACTTCTTTGGCTACACCTTC
>TRBJ1-1|few|TRBV6-5|.
CASSDASGSTEAFF
TGTGCCAGCAGTGACGCCTCGGGGTCCACTGAAGCTTTCTTT
>TRBJ2-5|.|TRBV15|TRBD2
CATSSPGLAGGETQYF
TGTGCCACCAGCTCGCCGGGACTAGCGGGAGGAGAGACCCAGTACTTC
>TRBJ2-3|once|TRBV11-1|TRBD2
CASSSSGTHTDTQYF
TGTGCCAGCAGTTCTAGCGGGACCCACACAGATACGCAGTATTTT
>TRBJ2-7|many|TRBV6-5|.
CASSSWSYEQYF
TGTGCCAGCAGTTCCTGGAGCTACGAGCAGTACTTC
>TRBJ1-1|.|TRBV4-1|.
CASSQGLGMNTEAFF
TGCGCCAGCAGCCAAGGTCTGGGGATGAACACTGAAGCTTTCTTT
>TRBJ2-5|many|TRBV20-1|.
CSASPNRLETQYF
TGCAGTGCTAGTCCTAACAGGCTGGAGACCCAGTACTTC
>TRBJ2-5|many|TRBV20-1|.
CSARAGRQQETQYF
TGCAGTGCTAGAGCGGGACGGCAACAAGAGACCCAGTACTTC
>TRBJ2-5|.|TRBV7-9|TRBD2
CASSPRWVREEETQYF
TGTGCCAGCAGCCCACGATGGGTCCGGGAGGAAGAGACCCAGTACTTC
>TRBJ1-3|.|TRBV14|.
CASSPLTGSYSGNTIYF
TGTGCCAGCAGCCCCTTAACAGGGTCCTATTCTGGAAACACCATATATTTT
>TRBJ2-5|.|TRBV20-1|.
CSASSSSTGIQETQYF
TGCAGTGCCAGCTCATCGTCAACAGGGATTCAAGAGACCCAGTACTTC
>TRBJ1-6|.|TRBV7-3|TRBD1
CASSYGQGNLPNSPLHF
TGTGCCAGCAGCTACGGACAGGGGAATCTTCCTAATTCACCCCTCCACTTT
>TRBJ1-2|many|TRBV10-3|.
CAISERGSNYGYTF
TGTGCCATCAGTGAGAGGGGATCTAACTATGGCTACACCTTC
>TRBJ2-6|once|TRBV2|TRBD1
CASSASRDRGSGANVLTF
TGTGCCAGCAGTGCATCCCGGGACAGGGGCTCTGGGGCCAACGTCCTGACTTTC
>TRBJ2-2|.|TRBV2|.
CASSLGLPSNTGELFF
TGTGCCAGCAGCTTAGGCCTACCTAGCAACACCGGGGAGCTGTTTTTT
>TRBJ2-7|many|TRBV7-9|.
CASSPGIYEQYF
TGTGCCAGCAGTCCTGGCATCTACGAGCAGTACTTC
>TRBJ1-5|.|TRBV19|.
CASTEEAEHQPQHF
TGTGCCAGCACTGAAGAGGCGGAGCATCAGCCCCAGCATTTT
>TRBJ2-6|.|TRBV29-1|.
CSVEELMPSGANVLTF
TGCAGCGTTGAAGAACTAATGCCCTCTGGGGCCAACGTCCTGACTTTC
>TRBJ1-5|.|TRBV20-1|TRBD1
CSARLAGGGRGDQPQHF
TGCAGTGCTAGGCTAGCGGGAGGGGGCAGGGGAGACCAGCCCCAGCATTTT
>TRBJ2-7|.|TRBV9|TRBD2
CASSVGTSGGYEQYF
TGTGCCAGCAGCGTTGGCACTTCGGGAGGCTACGAGCAGTACTTC
>TRBJ2-7|once|TRBV6-5|.
CASSYGRRAYYEQYF
TGTGCCAGCAGTTATGGTAGACGGGCCTACTACGAGCAGTACTTC